The 10 T cell receptor beta chains below come from one sample, sequenced in a study of early stage breast cancer tumors. This table comes from immunoSEQ multiplex PCR, and its TCRdb copy is limited to in-frame clones, with some not included. The sample lists about 69,000 clones, less than 90% seen once, with approximately 4.5% in the top ten. The sequenced material came from blood. These receptors all stem from a person aged 40-50 years with breast cancer.

This sequence joins TRBV28 and TRBJ2-7; no clear D gene. Trimming took off 4 bases at V and 0 bases at J, with 7 bases between the two ends. Germline CDR1 is MDHEN and CDR2 is SYDVKM. The CDR3 has 13 residues. The CDR3: CASSSRSSYEQYF. DNA of the CDR3: TGTGCCAGCAGTTCTAGGAGCTCCTACGAGCAGTACTTC.

This clone was seen a handful of times. This rearrangement joins TRBV11-3 to TRBJ2-7, with 14 positions matching TRBD2. Per germline, CDR1 SGHNT and CDR2 YENEEA. CDR3 size: 14 residues. V shed 5 bases and J 7 bases; nucleotides not matched to a gene: 4. The CDR3 here is CASSPGLAGEEQYF. The DNA for the CDR3 is TGTGCCAGCAGCCCGGGACTAGCGGGAGAGGAGCAGTACTTC.

This sequence joins TRBV5-6 and TRBJ2-5; TRBD2 is a possible D gene (7 bases). From germline, CDR1 is SGHDT and CDR2 YYEEEE. This CDR3 spans 14 amino acids. V lost 4 bases to trimming and J lost 6 bases, with 16 bases between them. CDR3 sequence: CASSLRGRGKTQYF. CDR3 nucleotides: TGTGCCAGCAGCCTCCGGGGGAGGGGGAAGACCCAGTACTTC. The full variable domain, its missing parts supplied by reference TRBV5-6 and TRBJ2-5, is DAGVTQSPTHLIKTRGQQVTLRCSPKSGHDTVSWYQQALGQGPQFIFQYYEEEERQRGNFPDRFSGHQFPNYSSELNVNALLLGDSALYLCASSLRGRGKTQYFGPGTRLLVL.

The rearrangement links TRBV27 to TRBJ2-7, with D possibly being TRBD1 or TRBD2 (7 bases each). Germline V gene data show CDR1 as MNHEY and CDR2 as SMNVEV (reference sequence). This CDR3 has 14 amino acids. The germline V and J ends were trimmed by 5 bases and 6 bases, with 17 bases remaining between them. Here the CDR3 DNA reads TGTGCCAGCAGTCCCCAGGGGGGGACGGGCGAGCAGTACTTC. Its translation: CASSPQGGTGEQYF.

V gene TRBV30 combines with J gene TRBJ2-2; D possibly corresponds to TRBD2 (6 bases). The CDR3 contains 14 residues. Trimming cost V 2 bases and J 4 bases, with 11 bases left between them. The germline V gene has CDR1 GTSNPN and CDR2 SVGIG (reference sequence). CDR3: CAWSWRGITGELFF. DNA for the CDR3: TGTGCCTGGAGTTGGCGGGGTATCACCGGGGAGCTGTTTTTT. The full variable domain, completed using reference TRBV30 and TRBJ2-2, is SQTIHQWPATLVQPVGSPLSLECTVEGTSNPNLYWYRQAAGRGLQLLFYSVGIGQISSEVPQNLSASRPQDRQFILSSKKLLLSDSGFYLCAWSWRGITGELFFGEGSRLTVL.

The chain recombines TRBV5-1 with TRBJ2-1; 9 bases align to TRBD2. The CDR3 runs 16 residues. Germline V gene data show CDR1 as SGHRS and CDR2 as YFSETQ. J lost 8 bases, V lost 4 bases, and 13 bases had no gene match. CDR3 region: CASSPLSSGTSHEQFF. The CDR3, as DNA: TGCGCCAGCAGCCCCCTTTCTAGCGGGACCTCCCATGAGCAGTTCTTC.

A few counts support this clone. This sequence joins TRBV28 and TRBJ2-7; TRBD1 agrees at 7 bases. The V and J ends lost 6 bases and 1 base, in that order; junction bases with no gene match: 9. The CDR3 runs to 15 residues. Germline loops: CDR1 MDHEN, CDR2 SYDVKM. The CDR3 sequence: CASRSQGLSSYEQYF. In nucleotides, the CDR3 is TGTGCCAGCAGGTCACAGGGGTTATCTTCCTACGAGCAGTACTTC.

The CDR3 loop is CASSYDRARTEQFF. The CDR3 nucleotides are TGTGCCAGCAGTTATGACAGGGCTCGGACTGAGCAGTTCTTC. The rearrangement links TRBV6-6 to TRBJ2-1; the match to TRBD1 covers 7 bases. The CDR3 spans 14 residues. Trimming took 3 bases from V and 9 from J; bases not matched to a gene: 8. Germline-derived CDR1 and CDR2 are MNHNY and SVGAGI (reference sequence).

The J gene is TRBJ2-1, the V gene TRBV7-2; 8 bases are shared with TRBD2. The CDR3 is 14 amino acids. Trimming cost V 5 bases and J 8 bases; bases outside gene matches: 8. Per germline, CDR1 SGHTA and CDR2 FQGNSA. CDR3 residues: CASSPEAGVYEQFF. As DNA, the CDR3 is TGTGCCAGCAGCCCTGAAGCGGGAGTTTATGAGCAGTTCTTC.

The J gene is TRBJ2-1, the V gene TRBV27; D is possibly TRBD2 (5 bases). CDR3 length: 13 residues. Germline V gene lookup returns CDR1 MNHEY and CDR2 SMNVEV (reference sequence). The CDR3 DNA reads as TGTGCAAGCGGTTCTATTCCCTACAATGAGCAGTTCTTC. It specifies CASGSIPYNEQFF.